These T cell receptor beta chains were read from a single sample in a study of vaccination effects on CD4 cells after COVID-19. Their antigens are not known. Method: immunoSEQ multiplex PCR; TCRdb's copy keeps in-frame clones and lacks some. The sample consists of 67,000 or so clones, approximately 70% of them appearing once. The input for sequencing was CD4+ T cells from PBMCs cultured with HCoV-OC43 spike peptides, taken before COVID-19 vaccination. These receptors were taken from a human donor who received a COVID-19 vaccine. CDR3s include the opening cysteine and the closing phenylalanine or tryptophan. D genes are given only for firm matches. Some rows mark clone size as missing; the rest say once, few, many or name a class of expanded clone.

J gene	clone size	D gene	V gene	CDR3 length	CDR3 protein	CDR3 DNA
TRBJ2-3	-	TRBD1	TRBV9	15	CASSVQGASPDTQYF	TGTGCCAGCAGCGTCCAGGGGGCAAGCCCAGATACGCAGTATTTT
TRBJ1-6	-	-	TRBV24-1	14	CATSESSYNSPLHF	TGTGCCACCAGTGAGAGCTCCTATAATTCACCCCTCCACTTT
TRBJ1-3	-	TRBD1	TRBV4-1	15	CASRETGGSGNTIYF	TGCGCCAGCAGGGAGACAGGGGGCTCTGGAAACACCATATATTTT
TRBJ1-4	-	TRBD1	TRBV30	13	CAWNRGLNEKLFF	TGTGCCTGGAACAGGGGCCTTAATGAAAAACTGTTTTTT
TRBJ2-2	few	-	TRBV4-1	16	CASSQDGAGNTGELFF	TGCGCCAGCAGCCAAGATGGGGCAGGGAACACCGGGGAGCTGTTTTTT
TRBJ1-4	-	TRBD1	TRBV19	14	CASSPGQRNEKLFF	TGTGCCAGTAGTCCGGGACAGAGAAATGAAAAACTGTTTTTT
TRBJ1-3	few	-	TRBV4-1	15	CASSQGHTSGNTIYF	TGCGCCAGCAGCCAGGGACATACCTCTGGAAACACCATATATTTT
TRBJ1-1	few	-	TRBV5-1	13	CASSSSGTTLPHF	TGCGCCAGCAGCTCCTCCGGGACAACCCTCCCTCATTTT
TRBJ1-1	-	TRBD1	TRBV6-5	13	CASTRGLNTEAFF	TGTGCCAGCACCAGGGGGCTGAACACTGAAGCTTTCTTT
TRBJ2-3	-	-	TRBV5-4	15	CASSHLLTGTDTQYF	TGTGCCAGCAGCCATCTCCTCACGGGCACAGATACGCAGTATTTT
TRBJ1-2	-	TRBD1	TRBV7-2	13	CASSFQGGSGYTF	TGTGCCAGCAGCTTCCAGGGGGGATCTGGCTACACCTTC
TRBJ1-6	few	-	TRBV21-1	14	CASSNDRDTSPLHF	TGTGCCAGCAGCAATGACAGGGACACTTCACCCCTCCACTTT
TRBJ2-3	-	-	TRBV24-1	14	CATSDSGQADTQYF	TGTGCCACCAGTGATTCCGGACAAGCAGATACGCAGTATTTT
TRBJ2-1	-	-	TRBV11-3	14	CASSLDESYNEQFF	TGTGCCAGCAGCTTAGATGAGAGCTACAATGAGCAGTTCTTC
TRBJ2-6	-	-	TRBV29-1	14	CSVEGTSGANVLTF	TGCAGCGTTGAAGGGACTTCTGGGGCCAACGTCCTGACTTTC
TRBJ2-5	-	-	TRBV28	14	CASRQTGPQETQYF	TGTGCCAGCAGACAAACGGGCCCACAAGAGACCCAGTACTTC
TRBJ2-1	few	TRBD1	TRBV3-1/TRBV3-2	15	CASSLFPGTDNEQFF	TGTGCCAGCAGCTTATTTCCCGGGACAGACAATGAGCAGTTCTTC
TRBJ1-3	-	-	TRBV6-5	14	CASLLMGAGDTIYF	TGTGCCAGCTTGCTGATGGGGGCAGGGGACACCATATATTTT
TRBJ1-6	-	-	TRBV7-3	14	CASSVQGGNSPLHF	TGTGCCAGCAGCGTTCAGGGTGGGAATTCACCCCTCCACTTT
TRBJ1-2	-	-	TRBV6-5	15	CASSPRTGGNYGYTF	TGTGCCAGCAGTCCCCGGACGGGAGGCAACTATGGCTACACCTTC
TRBJ1-4	-	-	TRBV7-9	14	CASSLNGGNEKLFF	TGTGCCAGCAGCTTAAACGGAGGTAATGAAAAACTGTTTTTT
TRBJ1-4	-	TRBD1	TRBV12-3/TRBV12-4	13	CASRIGGIEKLFF	TGTGCCAGCAGGATAGGGGGCATAGAAAAACTGTTTTTT
TRBJ2-3	few	-	TRBV4-2	12	CASSQSPDTQYF	TGTGCCAGCAGCCAATCTCCAGATACGCAGTATTTT
TRBJ1-1	few	TRBD1	TRBV7-8	15	CASSSLGQVLVEAFF	TGTGCCAGCAGCTCCTTGGGACAGGTCCTAGTTGAAGCTTTCTTT
TRBJ2-1	-	-	TRBV30	15	CACAPGVLTYNEQFF	TGTGCCTGCGCCCCTGGAGTCTTGACCTACAATGAGCAGTTCTTC
TRBJ2-2	-	-	TRBV7-9	13	CASSLPGTGELFF	TGTGCCAGCAGCCTCCCAGGTACCGGGGAGCTGTTTTTT
TRBJ2-5	-	TRBD2	TRBV6-5	15	CASNLLAGGQETQYF	TGTGCCAGCAATTTGTTAGCGGGGGGCCAAGAGACCCAGTACTTC
TRBJ2-3	-	TRBD1	TRBV2	15	CASRTGTGGADTQYF	TGTGCCAGCAGGACCGGGACAGGGGGGGCAGATACGCAGTATTTT
TRBJ1-3	-	-	TRBV3-1/TRBV3-2	13	CASSDGSGNTIYF	TGTGCCAGCAGCGATGGATCTGGAAACACCATATATTTT